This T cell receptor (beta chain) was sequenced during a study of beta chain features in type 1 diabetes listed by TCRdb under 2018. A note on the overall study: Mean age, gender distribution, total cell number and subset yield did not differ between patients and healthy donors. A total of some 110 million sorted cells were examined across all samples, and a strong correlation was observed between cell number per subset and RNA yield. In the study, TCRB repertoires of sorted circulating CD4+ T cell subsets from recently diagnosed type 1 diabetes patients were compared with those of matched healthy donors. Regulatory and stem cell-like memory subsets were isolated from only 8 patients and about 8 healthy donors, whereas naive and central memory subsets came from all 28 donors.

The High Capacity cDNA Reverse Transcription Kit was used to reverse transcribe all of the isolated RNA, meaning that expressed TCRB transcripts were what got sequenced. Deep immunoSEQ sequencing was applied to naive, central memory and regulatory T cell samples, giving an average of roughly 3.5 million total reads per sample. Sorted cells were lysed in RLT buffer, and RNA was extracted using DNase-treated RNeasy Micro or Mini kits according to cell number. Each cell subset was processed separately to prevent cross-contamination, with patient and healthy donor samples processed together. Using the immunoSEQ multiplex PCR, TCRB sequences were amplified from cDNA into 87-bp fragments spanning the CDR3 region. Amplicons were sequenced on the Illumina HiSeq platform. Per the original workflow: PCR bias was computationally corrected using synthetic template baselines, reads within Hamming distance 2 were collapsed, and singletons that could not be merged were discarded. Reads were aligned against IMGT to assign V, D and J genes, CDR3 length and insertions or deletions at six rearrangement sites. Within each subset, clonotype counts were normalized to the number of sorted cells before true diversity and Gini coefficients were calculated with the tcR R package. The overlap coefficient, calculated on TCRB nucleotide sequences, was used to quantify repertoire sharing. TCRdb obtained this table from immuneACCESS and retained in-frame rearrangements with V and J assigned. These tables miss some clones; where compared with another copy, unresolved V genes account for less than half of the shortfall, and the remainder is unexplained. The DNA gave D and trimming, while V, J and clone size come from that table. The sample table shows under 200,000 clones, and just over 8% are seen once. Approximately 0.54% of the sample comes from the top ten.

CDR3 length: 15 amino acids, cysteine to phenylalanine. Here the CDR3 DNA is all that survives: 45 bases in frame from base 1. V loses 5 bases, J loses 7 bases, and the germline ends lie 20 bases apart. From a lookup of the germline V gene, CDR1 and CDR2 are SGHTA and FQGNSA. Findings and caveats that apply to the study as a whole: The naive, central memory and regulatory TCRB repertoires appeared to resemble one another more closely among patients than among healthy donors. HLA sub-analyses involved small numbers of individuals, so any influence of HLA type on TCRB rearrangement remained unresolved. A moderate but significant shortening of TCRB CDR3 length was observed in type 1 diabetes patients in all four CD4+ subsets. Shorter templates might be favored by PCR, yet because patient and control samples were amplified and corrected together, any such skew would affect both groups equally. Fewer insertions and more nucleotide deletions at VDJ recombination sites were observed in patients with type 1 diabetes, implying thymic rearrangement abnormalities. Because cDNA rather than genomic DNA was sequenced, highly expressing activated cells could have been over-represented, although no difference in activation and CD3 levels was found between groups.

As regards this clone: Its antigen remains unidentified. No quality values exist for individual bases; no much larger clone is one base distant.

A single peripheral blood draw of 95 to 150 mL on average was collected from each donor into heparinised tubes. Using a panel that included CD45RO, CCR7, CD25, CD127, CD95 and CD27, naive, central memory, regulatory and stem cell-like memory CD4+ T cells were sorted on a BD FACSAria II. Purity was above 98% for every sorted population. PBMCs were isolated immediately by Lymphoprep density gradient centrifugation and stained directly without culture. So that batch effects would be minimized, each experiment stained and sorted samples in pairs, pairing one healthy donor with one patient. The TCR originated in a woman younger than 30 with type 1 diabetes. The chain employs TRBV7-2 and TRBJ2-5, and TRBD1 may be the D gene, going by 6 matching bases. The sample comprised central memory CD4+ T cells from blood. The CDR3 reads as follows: CASSRTGISRGTQYF. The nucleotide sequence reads TGTGCCAGCAGCAGAACCGGGATCAGCAGGGGGACCCAGTACTTC.